These 5 T cell receptor beta chains originate from one sample sequenced in a study of metastatic and nonmetastatic thyroid tumors. Patients had received no treatment of any kind before thyroid surgery. TCRdb ran MiXCR on the PCR reads. The sample includes about 28,000 clones, around 20% seen only once; the top ten take approximately 40%. Material for sequencing was blood. Receptors originate from a female donor with papillary thyroid cancer or a benign thyroid nodule (not recorded which). Some clones in this sample may be carry-over from other donors' samples.

In its sample, this clone was seen many times. The chain employs TRBV20-1 and TRBJ2-5, with D possibly matching TRBD2 (6 bases). The V and J ends lost 4 bases and 5 bases respectively, with 17 bases between them. The CDR3 is 14 residues long. Germline CDR1 and CDR2: DFQATT and SNEGSKA (reference sequence). This CDR3 is CSAKPPLAWETQYF. CDR3 sequence (DNA): TGCAGTGCTAAGCCCCCACTAGCTTGGGAGACCCAGTACTTC.

This clone is large (0.1 to 1%) by share. The chain links TRBV15 to TRBJ2-3; TRBD2 might be the D (7 bases). V gave up 5 bases and J gave up 4 bases, with 13 bases separating them. There are 14 residues in the CDR3. Germline CDR1 reads LNHNV; CDR2 reads YYDKDF (reference sequence). The CDR3 coding sequence is TGTGCCACCAGCCCGGGGGGCCCCGCAGATACGCAGTATTTT. It codes for CATSPGGPADTQYF.

Many counts were recorded for this clone. The chain employs TRBV3-1 and TRBJ2-7; 8 bases match TRBD2. Germline V gene lookup returns CDR1 LGHDT and CDR2 YNNKEL (reference sequence). The CDR3 spans 15 residues. Trimming took 0 bases from V and 3 from J; bases not matched to a gene: 4. CDR3 DNA sequence: TGTGCCAGCAGCCAAGATGCCAGCGGGGGCTACGAGCAGTACTTC. Translated: CASSQDASGGYEQYF.

This clone was found many times. The chain combines TRBV6-1 with TRBJ1-2; TRBD1 matches 9 bases. CDR1 and CDR2 (germline): MNHNS, SASEGT. V shed 1 base, J shed 6 bases, and the junction held 6 bases outside the gene matches. The CDR3 loop spans 15 amino acids. This CDR3 reads CASSEVMGQGDGYTF. The CDR3 DNA sequence: TGTGCCAGCAGTGAAGTGATGGGACAGGGTGATGGCTACACCTTC.

Sample share makes this clone medium-sized. The J gene is TRBJ2-2, the V gene TRBV6-1; D gene ambiguous. With 7 bases removed from V and 2 bases from J, the gap between germline ends came to 8 bases. The CDR3 covers 13 residues. The germline V gene has CDR1 MNHNS and CDR2 SASEGT. Written as DNA, the CDR3 is TGTGCCAGCAACCCGCCCAACACCGGGGAGCTGTTTTTT. This codes for CASNPPNTGELFF.